This entry features one TCR beta chain sequence. Its target is not known. The sample comes from a study of post-analysis software for immune sequencing data. Study-wide points: Compared with controls, patients showed significantly lower normalized Chao1 diversity. Patients had higher frequencies than controls of roughly 5 TRBV segments, including TRBV5-6, TRBV5-1 and TRBV20-1.

The CDR3 contains 15 residues. Germline V gene data show CDR1 as DFQATT and CDR2 as SNEGSKA (reference sequence). After removal of 4 bases from V and 7 bases from J, the junction contained 9 bases not matched to a gene. Unique molecular identifiers were carried by the TCR beta cDNA libraries. The authors obtained roughly 0.5 million cDNA molecules from around 0.96 to 9.9 million T cells. MiXCR was run by TCRdb on the PCR reads, yielding one entry per CDR3 protein. The table includes about 570,000 distinct CDR3 sequences, around 36% detected once. The chain links TRBV20-1 to TRBJ2-1; 11 nucleotides match TRBD1. Sequenced material: blood. The sequence was collected from a girl aged 2 to 17 with multiple sclerosis. DNA for the CDR3: TGCAGTGCTACCAAGAGGGACAGGGGGGGAAATGAGCAGTTCTTC. Translation: CSATKRDRGGNEQFF.